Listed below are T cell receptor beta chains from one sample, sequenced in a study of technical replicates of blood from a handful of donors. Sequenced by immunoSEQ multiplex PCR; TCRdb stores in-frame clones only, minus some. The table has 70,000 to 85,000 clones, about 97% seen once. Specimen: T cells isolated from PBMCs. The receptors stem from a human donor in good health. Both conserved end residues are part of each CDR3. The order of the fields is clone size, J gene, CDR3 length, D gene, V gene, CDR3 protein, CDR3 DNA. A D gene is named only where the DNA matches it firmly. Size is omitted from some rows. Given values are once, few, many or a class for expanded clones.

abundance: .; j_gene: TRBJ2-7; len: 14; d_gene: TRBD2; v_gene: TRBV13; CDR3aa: CASSDSGSSYEQYF; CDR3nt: TGTGCCAGCAGCGATAGCGGGAGCTCCTACGAGCAGTACTTC
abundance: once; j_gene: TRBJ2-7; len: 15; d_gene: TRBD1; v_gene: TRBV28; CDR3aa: CASSLDWTGPYEQYF; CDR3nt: TGTGCCAGCAGTTTAGATTGGACAGGCCCCTACGAGCAGTACTTC
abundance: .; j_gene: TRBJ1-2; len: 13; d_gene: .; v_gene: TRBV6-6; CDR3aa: CASRKDTLGGYTF; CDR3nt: TGTGCCAGCCGAAAGGACACCCTCGGCGGCTACACCTTC
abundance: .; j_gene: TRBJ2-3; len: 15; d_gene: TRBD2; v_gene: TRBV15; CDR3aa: CATSSLGLATDTQYF; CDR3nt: TGTGCCACCAGCAGCCTGGGACTAGCAACAGATACGCAGTATTTT
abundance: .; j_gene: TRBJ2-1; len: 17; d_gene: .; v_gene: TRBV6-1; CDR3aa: CASSEAERGSSYNEQFF; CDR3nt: TGTGCCAGCAGTGAAGCGGAACGGGGGAGCTCCTACAATGAGCAGTTCTTC
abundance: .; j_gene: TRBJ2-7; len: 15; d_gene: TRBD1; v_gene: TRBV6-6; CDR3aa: CASQGADRGSKEQYF; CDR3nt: TGTGCCAGTCAGGGAGCGGACAGGGGTTCGAAGGAGCAGTACTTC
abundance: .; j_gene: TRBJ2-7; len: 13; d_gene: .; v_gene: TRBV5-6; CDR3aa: CASSTGWGREQYF; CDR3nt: TGTGCCAGCAGCACAGGTTGGGGGCGCGAGCAGTACTTC
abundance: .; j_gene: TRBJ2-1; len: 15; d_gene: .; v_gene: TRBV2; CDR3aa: CASSAVQGWGNEQFF; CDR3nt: TGTGCCAGCAGTGCCGTCCAGGGATGGGGAAATGAGCAGTTCTTC
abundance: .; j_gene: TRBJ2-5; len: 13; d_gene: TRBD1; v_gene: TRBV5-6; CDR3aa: CASSWTGEETQYF; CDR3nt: TGTGCCAGCAGCTGGACAGGGGAAGAGACCCAGTACTTC
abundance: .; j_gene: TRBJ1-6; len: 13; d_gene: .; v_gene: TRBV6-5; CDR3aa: CASSYAENSPLHF; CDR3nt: TGTGCCAGCAGTTACGCTGAGAATTCACCCCTCCACTTT
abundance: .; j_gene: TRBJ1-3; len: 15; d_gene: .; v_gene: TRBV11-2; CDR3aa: CASSLGQAGGNTIYF; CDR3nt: TGTGCCAGCAGCTTAGGGCAGGCTGGTGGAAACACCATATATTTT
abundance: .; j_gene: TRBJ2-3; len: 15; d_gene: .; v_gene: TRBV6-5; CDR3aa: CASSYSGGSTDTQYF; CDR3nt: TGTGCCAGCAGTTACTCAGGGGGATCCACAGATACGCAGTATTTT
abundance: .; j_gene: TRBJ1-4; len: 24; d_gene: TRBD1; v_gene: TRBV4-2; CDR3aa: CASSQDRWDSPGQGTSTTNEKLFF; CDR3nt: TGTGCCAGCAGCCAAGATAGATGGGACTCACCGGGACAGGGGACTTCCACAACTAATGAAAAACTGTTTTTT
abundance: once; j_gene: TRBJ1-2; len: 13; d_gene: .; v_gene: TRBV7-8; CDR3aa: CASSLVRQKGYTF; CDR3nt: TGTGCCAGCAGCTTAGTAAGACAAAAAGGCTACACCTTC
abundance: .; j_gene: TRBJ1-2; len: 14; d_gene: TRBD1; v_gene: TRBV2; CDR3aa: CASRGTGVYYGYTF; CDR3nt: TGTGCCAGCAGGGGGACAGGCGTTTACTATGGCTACACCTTC
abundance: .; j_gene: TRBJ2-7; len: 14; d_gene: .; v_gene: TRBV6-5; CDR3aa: CASSYRPYRYEQYF; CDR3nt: TGTGCCAGCAGTTACCGCCCCTACAGGTACGAGCAGTACTTC
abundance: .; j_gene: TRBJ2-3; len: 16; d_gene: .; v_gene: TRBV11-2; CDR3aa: CASSLVYTSITDTQYF; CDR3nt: TGTGCCAGCAGCTTAGTTTATACTTCAATCACAGATACGCAGTATTTT
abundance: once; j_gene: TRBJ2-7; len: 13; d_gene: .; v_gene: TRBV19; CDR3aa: CASSTQTRTEQYF; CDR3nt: TGTGCCAGTAGTACCCAGACTAGGACCGAGCAGTACTTC
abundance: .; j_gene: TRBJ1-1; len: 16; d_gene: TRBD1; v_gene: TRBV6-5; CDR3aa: CASSSDRVRRHTEAFF; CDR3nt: TGTGCCAGCAGTTCGGACAGGGTAAGGCGGCACACTGAAGCTTTCTTT
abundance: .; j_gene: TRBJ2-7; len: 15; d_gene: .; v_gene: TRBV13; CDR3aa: CASSHKAAMSYEQYF; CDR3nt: TGTGCCAGCAGCCATAAGGCGGCGATGAGCTACGAGCAGTACTTC
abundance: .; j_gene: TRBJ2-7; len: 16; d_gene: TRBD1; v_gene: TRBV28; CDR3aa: CASRWDREGSLYEQYF; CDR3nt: TGTGCCAGCAGATGGGACAGGGAGGGGTCCTTGTACGAGCAGTACTTC
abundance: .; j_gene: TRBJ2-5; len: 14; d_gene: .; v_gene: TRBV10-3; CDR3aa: CAISAGTQQETQYF; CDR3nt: TGTGCCATCAGTGCCGGGACTCAGCAAGAGACCCAGTACTTC
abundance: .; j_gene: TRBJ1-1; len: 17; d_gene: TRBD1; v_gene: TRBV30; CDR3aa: CAWSVLPAGTGNTEAFF; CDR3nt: TGTGCCTGGAGTGTACTCCCCGCCGGGACAGGGAACACTGAAGCTTTCTTT
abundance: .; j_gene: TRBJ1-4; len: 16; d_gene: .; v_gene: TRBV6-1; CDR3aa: CASSEVSGRINEKLFF; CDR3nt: TGTGCCAGCAGTGAAGTATCGGGGAGGATCAATGAAAAACTGTTTTTT
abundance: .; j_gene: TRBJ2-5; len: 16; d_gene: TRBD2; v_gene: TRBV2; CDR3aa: CASRTSGGIFQETQYF; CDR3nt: TGTGCCAGCCGGACTAGCGGGGGCATTTTCCAAGAGACCCAGTACTTC